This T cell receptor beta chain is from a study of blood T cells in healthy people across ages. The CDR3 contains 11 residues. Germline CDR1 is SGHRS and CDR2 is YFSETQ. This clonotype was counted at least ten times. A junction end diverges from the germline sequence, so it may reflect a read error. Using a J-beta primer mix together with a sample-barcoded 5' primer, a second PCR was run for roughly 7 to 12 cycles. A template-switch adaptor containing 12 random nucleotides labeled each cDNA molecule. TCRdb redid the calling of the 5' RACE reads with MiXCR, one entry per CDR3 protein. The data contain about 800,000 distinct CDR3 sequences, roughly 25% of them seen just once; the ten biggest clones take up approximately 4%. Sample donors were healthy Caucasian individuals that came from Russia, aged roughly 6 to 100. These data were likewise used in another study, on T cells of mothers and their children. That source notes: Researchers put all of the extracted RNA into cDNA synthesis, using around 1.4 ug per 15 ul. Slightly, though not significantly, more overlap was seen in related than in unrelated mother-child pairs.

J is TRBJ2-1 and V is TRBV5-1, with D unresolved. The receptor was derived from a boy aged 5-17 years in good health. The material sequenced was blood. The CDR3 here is CASSLADEQFF. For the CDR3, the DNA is TGTGCCAGCAGCTTAGCCGATGAGCAGTTCTTC.